This section outlines one T cell receptor beta chain sequence together with its context. As to time point: sample taken at primary tumor resection. Sequencing covered unsorted whole RNA taken from tumor, nontumor lung or frozen PBMC. This entry comes from a study of spatial heterogeneity in lung cancer. Deletions cut 0 bases from V and 6 bases from J, with 9 bases between. Per germline, CDR1 SGHVS and CDR2 FQNEAQ. This CDR3 is built from 14 residues. TCRdb passed the 5' RACE reads through MiXCR, listing each CDR3 protein once. The sample holds about 12,000 distinct CDR3 sequences; 15% to 20% are singletons and the top ten take approximately 53%.

The starting material was PBMCs, obtained at surgery. V usage is TRBV7-8 and J usage is TRBJ2-1, with a possible D match to TRBD2 (6 bases). This TCR derives from a male donor with early-stage non-small cell lung cancer. CDR3 coding DNA: TGTGCCAGCAGCTTAGCCGCCGGGGGCAATGAGCAGTTCTTC. This gives the protein CASSLAAGGNEQFF.